Listed below are T cell receptor beta chains from one sample, sequenced in a study of Ad26.COV2.S vaccination and SARS-CoV-2 variants. The repertoire was sequenced with immunoSEQ multiplex PCR; TCRdb's copy has only in-frame clones and lacks some. The sample includes about 680,000 clones, 89% seen only once; the top ten take around 1.4%. This material consisted of peripheral blood, taken in a trial of Ad26.COV2.S vaccine versus placebo. These TCRs come from a person aged 18-65 years who received the Ad26.COV2.S COVID-19 vaccine or a placebo. The CDR3 runs from the conserved cysteine through the conserved F or W. The D gene is left open where the match is weak. Expanded clones get a size class; other rows say once, few or many, or leave the size out.

size	V	J	D	CDR3	DNA
-	TRBV6-5	TRBJ2-3	TRBD1	CASLPRDRVADTQYF	TGTGCCAGCTTACCTCGGGACAGAGTAGCAGATACGCAGTATTTT
-	TRBV6-2/TRBV6-3	TRBJ2-1	TRBD2	CASSYEAGGWNEQFF	TGTGCCAGCAGTTACGAGGCGGGAGGGTGGAATGAGCAGTTCTTC
few	TRBV5-1	TRBJ1-2	-	CASSFALGNGNGYTF	TGCGCCAGCAGCTTCGCGCTGGGAAATGGGAATGGCTACACCTTC
-	TRBV28	TRBJ2-7	-	CASSSPSFKNYEQYF	TGTGCCAGCAGTTCCCCTAGCTTTAAAAACTACGAGCAGTACTTC
-	TRBV7-2	TRBJ1-4	-	CASSIQLGEKLFF	TGTGCCAGCAGCATACAGTTGGGGGAAAAACTGTTTTTT
-	TRBV6-2/TRBV6-3	TRBJ1-4	-	CASSYSGATNEKLFF	TGTGCCAGCAGTTACTCCGGAGCAACTAATGAAAAACTGTTTTTT
once	TRBV29-1	TRBJ1-1	TRBD1	CSADRATEAFF	TGCAGCGCTGACAGGGCCACTGAAGCTTTCTTT
-	TRBV6-5	TRBJ1-6	-	CASQLTGNQSPLHF	TGTGCCAGCCAATTAACAGGGAACCAATCACCCCTCCACTTT
-	TRBV29-1	TRBJ2-7	-	CSVEGGRDYEQYF	TGCAGCGTTGAAGGCGGGCGGGACTACGAGCAGTACTTC
once	TRBV24-1	TRBJ1-2	TRBD1	CATSDRKSSPDRGGCNYGYTF	TGTGCCACCAGTGACCGAAAGTCTTCCCCGGACAGGGGGGGTTGTAACTATGGCTACACCTTC
-	TRBV5-1	TRBJ2-1	-	CASSPDSGSYNEQFF	TGCGCCAGCAGCCCGGACAGTGGCTCCTACAATGAGCAGTTCTTC
-	TRBV13	TRBJ1-2	-	CASSLGGHLPIYGYTF	TGTGCCAGCAGCTTAGGGGGACACCTTCCCATCTATGGCTACACCTTC
-	TRBV5-1	TRBJ2-2	-	CASSNGELFF	TGCGCCAGCAGCAACGGGGAGCTGTTTTTT
-	TRBV10-2	TRBJ2-2	-	CASGLRGWLAGELFF	TGCGCCAGCGGCCTCAGGGGATGGCTAGCCGGGGAGCTGTTTTTT
-	TRBV5-1	TRBJ2-7	-	CASSFGGANEQYF	TGCGCCAGCAGCTTTGGGGGTGCGAACGAGCAGTACTTC
-	TRBV9	TRBJ2-6	-	CASTGTGTALSGANVLTF	TGTGCCAGCACCGGAACCGGGACGGCGCTCTCTGGGGCCAACGTCCTGACTTTC
-	TRBV3-1/TRBV3-2	TRBJ2-2	TRBD2	CASSQEAGVHTGELFF	TGTGCCAGCAGCCAAGAGGCGGGAGTCCACACCGGGGAGCTGTTTTTT
-	TRBV12-3/TRBV12-4	TRBJ1-6	TRBD1	CASSRTGTPLHF	TGTGCCAGCAGCCGGACAGGAACCCCCCTCCACTTT
-	TRBV3-1/TRBV3-2	TRBJ2-1	TRBD2	CASSFSSLAGGSNEQFF	TGTGCCAGCAGCTTCTCTTCCCTAGCGGGAGGGTCAAATGAGCAGTTCTTC
-	TRBV29-1	TRBJ1-1	TRBD1	CSAWTGNGEAFF	TGCAGCGCTTGGACAGGGAACGGGGAAGCTTTCTTT
-	TRBV6-5	TRBJ1-2	-	CASRGGPLNYGYTF	TGTGCCAGCAGGGGGGGACCCTTGAATTATGGCTACACCTTC
-	TRBV4-1	TRBJ1-1	-	CASSVGQNTEAFF	TGCGCCAGCAGCGTGGGACAGAACACTGAAGCTTTCTTT
-	TRBV7-8	TRBJ1-3	-	CASSPRALGNTIYF	TGTGCCAGCAGCCCCCGCGCCCTCGGAAACACCATATATTTT
-	TRBV7-2	TRBJ2-1	-	CASSPPASAYNEQFF	TGTGCCAGCAGCCCCCCGGCTAGCGCCTACAATGAGCAGTTCTTC
-	TRBV5-6	TRBJ2-7	TRBD1	CASSFGTEYEQYF	TGTGCCAGCAGCTTTGGGACAGAATACGAGCAGTACTTC
-	TRBV7-8	TRBJ1-5	-	CASSLGHRRGGDQPQHF	TGTGCCAGCAGCTTAGGTCACCGGCGGGGAGGTGATCAGCCCCAGCATTTT
-	TRBV13	TRBJ1-1	TRBD1	CASSPGQGGTEAFF	TGTGCCAGCAGCCCAGGACAGGGGGGCACTGAAGCTTTCTTT
-	TRBV21-1	TRBJ2-7	-	CASSSPAPTHLREQYF	TGTGCCAGCAGCAGCCCGGCGCCCACCCATCTCCGTGAGCAGTACTTC
-	TRBV4-2	TRBJ1-2	TRBD1	CASSQWDRVTGYTF	TGTGCCAGCAGCCAATGGGACAGGGTAACTGGCTACACCTTC
-	TRBV24-1	TRBJ2-7	-	CATSAEGSNEQYF	TGTGCCACCTCCGCCGAGGGGTCGAACGAGCAGTACTTC
-	TRBV3-1/TRBV3-2	TRBJ2-5	-	CASSDGGTGQETQYF	TGTGCCAGCAGCGACGGCGGGACCGGCCAAGAGACCCAGTACTTC
-	TRBV6-2/TRBV6-3	TRBJ2-1	TRBD2	CASSPGTSNEQFF	TGTGCCAGCAGCCCTGGGACTAGCAATGAGCAGTTCTTC
once	TRBV10-3	TRBJ1-1	-	CAIREGLYTNMNTEAFF	TGTGCCATCAGGGAGGGACTCTACACGAACATGAACACTGAAGCTTTCTTT
-	TRBV24-1	TRBJ2-7	TRBD2	CATSDGTNYYEQYF	TGTGCCACCAGTGATGGGACTAATTACTACGAGCAGTACTTC
-	TRBV4-3	TRBJ1-5	-	CASSQGKGDQPQHF	TGCGCCAGCAGCCAAGGGAAAGGGGATCAGCCCCAGCATTTT
few	TRBV10-3	TRBJ1-5	-	CAISEGRASNQPQHF	TGTGCCATCAGCGAGGGACGGGCTAGCAATCAGCCCCAGCATTTT
-	TRBV5-6	TRBJ2-7	-	CASTSGHGSYEQYF	TGTGCCAGCACCTCGGGACATGGCTCCTACGAGCAGTACTTC
-	TRBV27	TRBJ1-1	-	CASSLQLNTEAFF	TGTGCCAGCAGTTTACAGCTGAACACTGAAGCTTTCTTT
-	TRBV12-3/TRBV12-4	TRBJ1-1	-	CASIQNTEAFF	TGTGCCAGCATCCAGAACACTGAAGCTTTCTTT
-	TRBV5-4	TRBJ1-1	TRBD1	CASRLGTVNTEAFF	TGTGCCAGCAGGTTGGGGACAGTCAACACTGAAGCTTTCTTT
-	TRBV7-9	TRBJ2-7	-	CASSLTGILYEQYF	TGTGCCAGCAGCTTAACGGGGATACTCTACGAGCAGTACTTC
-	TRBV18	TRBJ1-6	-	CASSPSTGFNSPLHF	TGTGCCAGCTCACCGTCGACAGGATTTAATTCACCCCTCCACTTT
-	TRBV24-1	TRBJ2-5	-	CATSQRGQFLQETQYF	TGTGCCACCAGCCAACGCGGACAATTCTTACAAGAGACCCAGTACTTC
-	TRBV19	TRBJ1-2	-	CASSIDAGHYGYTF	TGTGCCAGTAGTATAGACGCAGGGCACTATGGCTACACCTTC
-	TRBV15	TRBJ2-1	TRBD2	CATSREPGGSYEQFF	TGTGCCACCAGCAGAGAACCGGGAGGAAGTTATGAGCAGTTCTTC
-	TRBV5-6	TRBJ1-1	-	CASSFGETEAFF	TGTGCCAGCAGCTTCGGGGAAACTGAAGCTTTCTTT
-	TRBV9	TRBJ2-3	-	CASSSRWGALDTQYF	TGTGCCAGCAGCTCCCGGTGGGGGGCCCTCGATACGCAGTATTTT
-	TRBV10-1	TRBJ1-4	-	CASAQDNEKLFF	TGCGCCAGCGCCCAGGATAATGAAAAACTGTTTTTT